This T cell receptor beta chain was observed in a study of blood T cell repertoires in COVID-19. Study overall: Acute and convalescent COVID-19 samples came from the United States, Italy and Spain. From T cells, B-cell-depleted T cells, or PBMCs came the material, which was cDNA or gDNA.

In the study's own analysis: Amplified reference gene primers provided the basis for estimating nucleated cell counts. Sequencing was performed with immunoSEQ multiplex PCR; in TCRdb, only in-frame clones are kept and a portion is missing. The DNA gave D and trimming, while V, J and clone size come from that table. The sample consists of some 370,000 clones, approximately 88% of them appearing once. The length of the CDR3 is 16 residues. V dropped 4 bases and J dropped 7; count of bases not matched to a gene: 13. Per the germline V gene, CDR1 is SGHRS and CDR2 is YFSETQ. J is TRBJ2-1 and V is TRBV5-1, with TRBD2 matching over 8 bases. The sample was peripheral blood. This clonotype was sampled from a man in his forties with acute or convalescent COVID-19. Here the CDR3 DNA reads TGCGCCAGCAGCCGCCACGGCGCGGGGGGTGGGAATGAGCAGTTCTTC. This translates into CASSRHGAGGGNEQFF.